The text below deals with one TCR beta chain. What it binds is unknown. Some clones are missing from TCRdb's copy, which holds only in-frame ones; the method was immunoSEQ multiplex PCR. The repertoire includes 6,500 to 9,000 clones, roughly 50% of them detected once, and 2.5% to 3% sits in the top ten. These data originate in a study of T cells in localized non-small cell lung cancer. Findings and limits, study-wide: Higher blood T cell density tracked longer overall survival. Sequencing was limited to one tumor region, leaving the possibility of heterogeneity open. Of the tissues analyzed, uninvolved adjacent lung showed maximal T cell clonality, greater than tumor. Adjacent lung tissue had a median about 58 of the top 100 clones found in the tumor.

Trimming pared 6 bases from V and 1 base from J, leaving 14 bases between. CDR1 is MDHEN and CDR2 is SYDVKM in the germline V gene. The CDR3 extends over 15 amino acids. This TCR was sampled from an older female donor with stage I lung adenocarcinoma. The specimen comprised lymph node tissue, sampled before any cancer treatment. V usage is TRBV28 and J usage is TRBJ2-3; possibly TRBD2 for D (6 bases). The CDR3 coding sequence is TGTGCCAGCAGGGGCGGAGGGGAGCGCACAGATACGCAGTATTTT. It is translated as CASRGGGERTDTQYF.